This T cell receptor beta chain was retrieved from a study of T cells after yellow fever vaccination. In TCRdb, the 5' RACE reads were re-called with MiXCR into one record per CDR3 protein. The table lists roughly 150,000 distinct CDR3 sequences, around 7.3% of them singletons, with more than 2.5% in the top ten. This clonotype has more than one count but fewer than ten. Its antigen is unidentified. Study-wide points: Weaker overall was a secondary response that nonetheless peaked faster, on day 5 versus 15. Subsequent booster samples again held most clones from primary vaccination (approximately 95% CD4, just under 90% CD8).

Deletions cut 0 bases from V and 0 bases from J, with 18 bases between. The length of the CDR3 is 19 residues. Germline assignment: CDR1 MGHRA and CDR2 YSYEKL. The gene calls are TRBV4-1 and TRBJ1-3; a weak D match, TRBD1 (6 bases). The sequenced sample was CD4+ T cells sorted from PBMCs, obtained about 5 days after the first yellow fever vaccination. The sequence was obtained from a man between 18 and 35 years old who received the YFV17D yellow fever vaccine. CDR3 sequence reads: CASSQDLTGRLRSGNTIYF. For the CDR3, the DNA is TGCGCCAGCAGCCAAGACCTGACAGGCCGCCTCCGCTCTGGAAACACCATATATTTT.